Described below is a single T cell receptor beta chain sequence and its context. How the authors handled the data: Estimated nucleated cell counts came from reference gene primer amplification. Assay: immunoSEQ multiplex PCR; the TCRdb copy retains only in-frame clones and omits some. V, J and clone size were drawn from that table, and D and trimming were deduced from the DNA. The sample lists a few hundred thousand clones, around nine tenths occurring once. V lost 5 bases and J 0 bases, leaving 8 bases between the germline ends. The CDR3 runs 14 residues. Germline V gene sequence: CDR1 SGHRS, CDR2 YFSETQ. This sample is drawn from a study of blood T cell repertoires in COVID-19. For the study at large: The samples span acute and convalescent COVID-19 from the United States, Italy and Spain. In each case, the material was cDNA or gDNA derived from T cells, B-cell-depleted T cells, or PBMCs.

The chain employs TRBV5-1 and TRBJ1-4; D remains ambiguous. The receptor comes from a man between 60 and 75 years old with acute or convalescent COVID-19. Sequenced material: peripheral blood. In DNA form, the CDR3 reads TGCGCCAGCAGATCCCGCGCAACTAATGAAAAACTGTTTTTT. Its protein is CASRSRATNEKLFF.